The sequence of this TCR beta chain was determined in a study of T cells after yellow fever vaccination. In the study overall: The fractions with low cell numbers were processed using SMART-Seq v4 Ultra Low Input. Notes on the study in general: Reappearing after the booster were most of the clones from primary vaccination (less than 97% CD4, 70% to 90% CD8). On re-exposure, the response was weaker but peaked faster, at day 5 versus 15.

V dropped 4 bases and J dropped 4 bases, with 14 bases sitting between them. This CDR3 comprises 14 residues. Germline CDR1 SGHKS, CDR2 YYEKEE (reference sequence). TCR cDNA, made by 5'RACE template switching, carried an added universal primer site and UMIs. One entry per CDR3 protein, called by TCRdb with MiXCR from the 5' RACE reads. The table shows 300,000 to 400,000 distinct CDR3 sequences, with 8.5% to 10% occurring only once. With respect to this clonotype: No antigen is known for it.

This receptor was taken from a man younger than 35 who received the YFV17D yellow fever vaccine. V and J are TRBV5-5 and TRBJ1-2; no reliable D call. This sample comprised PBMCs, obtained on the day of the first yellow fever vaccination. CDR3 nucleotides: TGTGCCAGCAGCCCCGTCGTGAACGGCTATGGCTACACCTTC. Translated, it gives CASSPVVNGYGYTF.